Below, 11 T cell receptor beta chains from the same sample are listed, as sequenced in a study of cytomegalovirus exposure and HLA in healthy donors. PCR employed 60 Vbeta and 13 Jbeta primers. Sequencing was performed with immunoSEQ multiplex PCR; in TCRdb, only in-frame clones are kept and a portion is missing. The table lists over 120,000 clones, more than 70% of them singletons, with around 2.5% in the top ten. Source material: PBMCs. Every receptor here comes from a man aged 50-60 years in good health and CMV-seronegative.

The V gene is TRBV19, the J gene TRBJ2-5, with D possibly TRBD1 on 6 matching bases. V was clipped by 11 bases and J by 4 bases, with 17 bases between them. The CDR3 loop spans 13 amino acids. The germline CDR1 and CDR2 sequences are LNHDA and SQIVND (reference sequence). CDR3 protein: CASGEGNVETQYF. The CDR3 DNA sequence: TGTGCCTCAGGGGAAGGGAACGTAGAGACCCAGTACTTC. Together with reference TRBV19 and TRBJ2-5, the CDR3 gives the full variable domain: DGGITQSPKYLFRKEGQNVTLSCEQNLNHDAMYWYRQDPGQGLRLIYYSQIVNDFQKGDIAEGYSVSREKKESFPLTVTSAQKNPTAFYLCASGEGNVETQYFGPGTRLLVL.

The sample holds a few counts of this clone. CDR3 DNA: TGTGCCAGCAGTGGCGCCGGACAGGGTGGATTGGGCACTGAAGCTTTCTTT. This sequence encodes CASSGAGQGGLGTEAFF. The rearrangement uses TRBV6-1 and TRBJ1-1; TRBD1 agrees at 8 bases. With V trimmed by 4 bases and J by 4 bases, 14 bases remained unmatched. The CDR3 is 17 residues long. Germline lookup yields CDR1 MNHNS and CDR2 SASEGT.

V and J are TRBV21-1 and TRBJ2-1; the table's D call, TRBD2, was not checked against the DNA. TRBV21-1 is a listed pseudogene. CDR3 size: 16 residues. CDR3 region: CASSRVFGSSYNEQFF. The CDR3 DNA reads TGTGCCAGCAGCAGGGTCTTCGGGAGCTCCTACAATGAGCAGTTCTTC.

This chain connects TRBV6-5 to TRBJ2-7; 8 nucleotides agree with TRBD1. The CDR3 loop spans 15 amino acids. V lost 5 bases and J lost 6; bases outside the gene matches: 12. CDR1 is MNHEY and CDR2 is SVGAGI in the germline V gene. The CDR3 DNA sequence: TGTGCCAGCAGTCCCTCGGACAGGGTATTTGTCGAGCAGTACTTC. This encodes CASSPSDRVFVEQYF.

CDR3 sequence: CASSVATGSGNTIYF. DNA of the CDR3: TGTGCCAGCAGCGTAGCCACTGGCTCTGGAAACACCATATATTTT. This chain joins TRBV9 and TRBJ1-3; D is uncertain. CDR1 SGDLS and CDR2 YYNGEE come from the germline V gene. The length of the CDR3 is 15 residues. V shed 0 bases and J shed 0 bases, with 7 bases lying between them.

The chain has TRBV11-2 and TRBJ2-1, with 7 nucleotides matching TRBD2. J gave up 4 bases and V 0 bases, and 3 bases lay outside the gene matches. The germline V gene has CDR1 SGHAT and CDR2 FQNNGV. The CDR3 sequence is 15 residues long. CDR3 nucleotide sequence: TGTGCCAGCAGCTTAGAGATCGGGGGGTACAATGAGCAGTTCTTC. As protein: CASSLEIGGYNEQFF.

CDR3 in DNA: TGTGCCAGCAGTCGACAGACAGGGGTCTACGAGCAGTACTTC. It specifies CASSRQTGVYEQYF. The chain couples TRBV6-5 to TRBJ2-7, with 8 bases fitting TRBD1. Germline CDR1 and CDR2: MNHEY and SVGAGI. Trimming removed 5 bases from V and 3 bases from J; junction bases left unmatched: 6. This CDR3 is built from 14 residues.

The V gene is TRBV15, the J gene TRBJ2-6; 9 bases are shared with TRBD1. In germline, CDR1 is LNHNV, CDR2 YYDKDF (reference sequence). With 3 bases clipped from V and 0 bases from J, the junction kept 6 bases outside the gene matches. The CDR3 has 18 residues. The CDR3 reads CATSSHRGPSSGANVLTF. CDR3 in DNA: TGTGCCACCAGCAGTCACAGGGGGCCTTCCTCTGGGGCCAACGTCCTGACTTTC.

The genes are TRBV7-8 and TRBJ2-5; D may be TRBD2 (6 bases). CDR1 and CDR2 (germline): SGHVS, FQNEAQ. The CDR3 runs 16 residues. Trimming pared 11 bases from V and 4 bases from J, leaving 26 bases between. In nucleotides, the CDR3 is TGTGCCGGGTGCCGAGGCGTAGGGAAAGCGGGAGAGACCCAGTACTTC. This encodes CAGCRGVGKAGETQYF.

This clone was seen only a few times. This chain links TRBV6-1 with TRBJ1-3; D is undetermined. V was trimmed by 8 bases and J by 1 base, leaving 9 bases between them. Germline loops: CDR1 MNHNS, CDR2 SASEGT. The CDR3 length is 13 residues. DNA for the CDR3: TGTGCCAGCCTCGAGCGGTCTGGAAACACCATATATTTT. It specifies CASLERSGNTIYF.

J is TRBJ2-7 and V is TRBV5-1; D might be TRBD2 (6 bases). This CDR3 is built from 14 residues. V was cut by 5 bases and J by 0 bases, with 12 bases left in between. Germline loops: CDR1 SGHRS, CDR2 YFSETQ. The chain's CDR3 is CASRNTGGSYEQYF. CDR3 sequence (DNA): TGCGCCAGCAGGAACACCGGGGGCTCCTACGAGCAGTACTTC. Variable domain in full (rest from reference TRBV5-1 and TRBJ2-7): KAGVTQTPRYLIKTRGQQVTLSCSPISGHRSVSWYQQTPGQGLQFLFEYFSETQRNKGNFPGRFSGRQFSNSRSEMNVSTLELGDSALYLCASRNTGGSYEQYFGPGTRLTVT.